This T cell receptor beta chain was captured in a study of T cell responses to AZD1222 COVID-19 vaccine. Study-level findings and limits: Among vaccine-associated CD4 TCRs, coverage spanned spike, with dominance at 160-218 and 743-854. Two AZD1222 doses significantly raised spike-specific TCR breadth and depth over controls. Clonal diversity may have been underestimated in mostly white British donors. Unmutated variant regions reportedly attract nearly half of all spike-specific TCRs.

A word on this clone: The antigen remains unidentified.

Between the trimmed V and J ends, which lost 2 bases and 9 bases, there was a span of 8 bases. The CDR3 totals 11 residues. In germline, CDR1 is SGHAT, CDR2 FQNNGV. Data came from immunoSEQ multiplex PCR; TCRdb stores just in-frame clones and leaves some out. The data show about 130,000 clones, around 94% seen once. V is TRBV11-2 and J is TRBJ2-7, with D hard to call. The sequence derives from an adult in good health. The sequencing used peripheral blood, collected on day 0 of AZD1222 vaccination. The CDR3 DNA is TGTGCCAGCAGCTTAAGTCCGGCGCAGTACTTC. It yields the protein CASSLSPAQYF. Supplemented by reference TRBV11-2 and TRBJ2-7, the full variable domain reads EAGVAQSPRYKIIEKRQSVAFWCNPISGHATLYWYQQILGQGPKLLIQFQNNGVVDDSQLPKDRFSAERLKGVDSTLKIQPAKLEDSAVYLCASSLSPAQYFGPGTRLTVT.